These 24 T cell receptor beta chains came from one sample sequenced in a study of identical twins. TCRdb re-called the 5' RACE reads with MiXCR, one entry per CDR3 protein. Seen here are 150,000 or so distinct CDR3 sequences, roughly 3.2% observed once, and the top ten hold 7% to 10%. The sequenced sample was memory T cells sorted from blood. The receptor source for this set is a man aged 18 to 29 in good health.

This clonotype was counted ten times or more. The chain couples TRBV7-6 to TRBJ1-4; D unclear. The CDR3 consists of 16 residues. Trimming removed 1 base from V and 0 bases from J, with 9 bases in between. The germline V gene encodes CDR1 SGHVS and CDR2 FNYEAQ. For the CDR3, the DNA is TGTGCCAGCAGCTTAGGCGCAGCTGCAACTAATGAAAAACTGTTTTTT. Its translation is CASSLGAAATNEKLFF.

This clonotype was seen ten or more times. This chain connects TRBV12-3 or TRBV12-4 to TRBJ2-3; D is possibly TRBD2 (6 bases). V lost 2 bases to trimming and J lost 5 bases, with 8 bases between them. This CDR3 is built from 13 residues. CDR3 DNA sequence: TGTGCCAGCAGTTTAACGGGAGTAGATACGCAGTATTTT. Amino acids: CASSLTGVDTQYF.

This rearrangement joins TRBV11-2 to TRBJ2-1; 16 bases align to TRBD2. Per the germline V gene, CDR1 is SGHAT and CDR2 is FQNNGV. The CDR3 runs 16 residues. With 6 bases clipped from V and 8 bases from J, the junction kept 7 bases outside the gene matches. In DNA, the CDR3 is TGTGCCAGCAGGGCCGGGACTAGCGGGAGGGTCGATGAGCAGTTCTTC. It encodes CASRAGTSGRVDEQFF.

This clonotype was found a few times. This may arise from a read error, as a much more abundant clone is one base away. The CDR3 DNA follows: TGTTCCAGCAGCTTCAGTGGGTCCACTGAAGCTTTCTTT. Its protein product is CSSSFSGSTEAFF. The chain uses TRBV5-6 and TRBJ1-1; D ambiguous. The germline V gene has CDR1 SGHDT and CDR2 YYEEEE. The CDR3 covers 13 residues.

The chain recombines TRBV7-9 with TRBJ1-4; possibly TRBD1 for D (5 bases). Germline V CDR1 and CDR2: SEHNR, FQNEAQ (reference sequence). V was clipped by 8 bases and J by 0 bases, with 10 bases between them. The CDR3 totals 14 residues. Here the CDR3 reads CASQRTTTNEKLFF. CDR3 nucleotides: TGTGCCAGCCAACGGACAACAACTAATGAAAAACTGTTTTTT. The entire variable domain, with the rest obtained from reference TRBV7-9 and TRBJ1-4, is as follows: DTGVSQNPRHKITKRGQNVTFRCDPISEHNRLYWYRQTLGQGPEFLTYFQNEAQLEKSRLLSDRFSAERPKGSFSTLEIQRTEQGDSAMYLCASQRTTTNEKLFFGSGTQLSVL.

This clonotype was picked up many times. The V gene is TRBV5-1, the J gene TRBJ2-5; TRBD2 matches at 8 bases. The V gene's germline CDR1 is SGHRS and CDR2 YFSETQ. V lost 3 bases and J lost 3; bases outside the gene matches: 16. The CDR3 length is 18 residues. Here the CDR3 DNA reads TGCGCCAGCAGCTCCTCTAGGGGGAGTAGCGGGGTTAAAGAGACCCAGTACTTC. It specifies CASSSSRGSSGVKETQYF.

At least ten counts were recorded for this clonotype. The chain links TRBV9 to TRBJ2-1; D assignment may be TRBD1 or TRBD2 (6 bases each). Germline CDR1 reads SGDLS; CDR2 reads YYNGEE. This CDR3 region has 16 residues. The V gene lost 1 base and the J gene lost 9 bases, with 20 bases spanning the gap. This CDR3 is CASSVISRGAASEQFF. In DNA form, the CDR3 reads TGTGCCAGCAGCGTAATATCGAGGGGGGCAGCCAGTGAGCAGTTCTTC.

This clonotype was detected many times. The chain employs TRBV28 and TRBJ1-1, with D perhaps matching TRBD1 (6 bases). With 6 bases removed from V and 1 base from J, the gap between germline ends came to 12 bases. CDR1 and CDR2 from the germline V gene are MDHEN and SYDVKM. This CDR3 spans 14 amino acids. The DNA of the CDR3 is TGTGCCAGCAGGCCCGGGACACGGAACACTGAAGCTTTCTTT. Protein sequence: CASRPGTRNTEAFF.

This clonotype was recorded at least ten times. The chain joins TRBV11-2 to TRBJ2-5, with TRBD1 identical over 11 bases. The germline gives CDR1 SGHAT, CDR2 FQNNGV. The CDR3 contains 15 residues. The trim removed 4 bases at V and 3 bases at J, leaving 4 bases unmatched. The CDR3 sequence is CASSSGDRGEETQYF. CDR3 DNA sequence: TGTGCCAGCAGCTCAGGGGACAGGGGGGAAGAGACCCAGTACTTC.

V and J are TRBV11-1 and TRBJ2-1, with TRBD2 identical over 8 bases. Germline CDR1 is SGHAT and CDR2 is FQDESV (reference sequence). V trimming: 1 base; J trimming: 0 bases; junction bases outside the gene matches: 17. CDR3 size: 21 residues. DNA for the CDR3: TGTGCCAGCAGCTTAGGGCAATTCCGGGAGGGCCGGGGACGCTCCTACAATGAGCAGTTCTTC. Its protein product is CASSLGQFREGRGRSYNEQFF.

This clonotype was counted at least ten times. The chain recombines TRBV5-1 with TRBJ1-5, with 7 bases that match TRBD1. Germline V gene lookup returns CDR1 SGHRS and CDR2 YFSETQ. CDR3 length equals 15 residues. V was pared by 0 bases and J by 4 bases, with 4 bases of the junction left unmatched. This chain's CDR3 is CASSLGQGGNQPQHF. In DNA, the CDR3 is TGCGCCAGCAGCTTGGGACAGGGAGGAAATCAGCCCCAGCATTTT.

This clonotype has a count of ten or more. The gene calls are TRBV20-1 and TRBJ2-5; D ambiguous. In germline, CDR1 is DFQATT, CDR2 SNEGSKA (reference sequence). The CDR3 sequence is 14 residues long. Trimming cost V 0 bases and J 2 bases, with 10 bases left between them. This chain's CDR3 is CSARDLRQQETQYF. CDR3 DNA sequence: TGCAGTGCTAGAGATTTAAGGCAGCAAGAGACCCAGTACTTC.

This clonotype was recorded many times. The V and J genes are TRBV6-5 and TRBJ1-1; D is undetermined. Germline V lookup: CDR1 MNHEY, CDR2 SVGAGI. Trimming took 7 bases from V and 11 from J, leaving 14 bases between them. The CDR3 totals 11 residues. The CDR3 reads CASTSVGRAFF. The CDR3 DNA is TGTGCCAGCACGAGTGTGGGGAGGGCTTTCTTT.

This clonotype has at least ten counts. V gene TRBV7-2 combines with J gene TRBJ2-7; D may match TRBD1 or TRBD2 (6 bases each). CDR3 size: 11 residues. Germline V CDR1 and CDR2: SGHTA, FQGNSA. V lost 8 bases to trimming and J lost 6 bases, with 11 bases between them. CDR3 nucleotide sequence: TGTGCCAGCCGAGGGGGGATCGAGCAGTACTTC. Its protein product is CASRGGIEQYF.

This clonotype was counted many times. CDR3 sequence: CASTEREGGQPQHF. CDR3 DNA: TGTGCCAGCACCGAACGTGAGGGAGGTCAGCCCCAGCATTTT. The chain joins TRBV21-1 to TRBJ1-5. TRBV21-1 is reported as a pseudogene. This CDR3 is built from 14 residues.

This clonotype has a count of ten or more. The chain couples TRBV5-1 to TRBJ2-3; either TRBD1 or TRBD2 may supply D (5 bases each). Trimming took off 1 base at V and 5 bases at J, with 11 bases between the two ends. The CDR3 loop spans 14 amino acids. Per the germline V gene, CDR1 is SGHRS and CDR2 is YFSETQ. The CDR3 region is CASSLWGNQDTQYF. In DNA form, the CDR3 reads TGCGCCAGCAGCTTGTGGGGGAATCAAGATACGCAGTATTTT.

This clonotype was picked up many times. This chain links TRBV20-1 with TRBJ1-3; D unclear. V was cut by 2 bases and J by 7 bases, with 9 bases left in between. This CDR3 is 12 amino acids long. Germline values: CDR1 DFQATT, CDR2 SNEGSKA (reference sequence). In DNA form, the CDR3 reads TGCAGTGCTAGACTCGACGGGAACACCATATATTTT. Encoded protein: CSARLDGNTIYF.

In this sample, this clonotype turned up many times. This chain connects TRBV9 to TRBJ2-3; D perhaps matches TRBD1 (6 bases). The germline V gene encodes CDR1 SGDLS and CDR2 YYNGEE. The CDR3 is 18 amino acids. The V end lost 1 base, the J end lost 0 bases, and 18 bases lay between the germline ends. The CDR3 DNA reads TGTGCCAGCAGCGTACTCCCTGGGGGCTGGGCAAGCACAGATACGCAGTATTTT. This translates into CASSVLPGGWASTDTQYF. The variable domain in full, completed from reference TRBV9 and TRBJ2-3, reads DSGVTQTPKHLITATGQRVTLRCSPRSGDLSVYWYQQSLDQGLQFLIQYYNGEERAKGNILERFSAQQFPDLHSELNLSSLELGDSALYFCASSVLPGGWASTDTQYFGPGTRLTVL.

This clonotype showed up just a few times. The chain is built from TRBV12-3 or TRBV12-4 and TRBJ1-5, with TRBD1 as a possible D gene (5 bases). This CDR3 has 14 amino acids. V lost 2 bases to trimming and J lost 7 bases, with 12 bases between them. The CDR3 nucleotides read TGTGCCAGCAGTTTACAGGGTATTGGCCAGCCCCAGCATTTT. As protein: CASSLQGIGQPQHF.

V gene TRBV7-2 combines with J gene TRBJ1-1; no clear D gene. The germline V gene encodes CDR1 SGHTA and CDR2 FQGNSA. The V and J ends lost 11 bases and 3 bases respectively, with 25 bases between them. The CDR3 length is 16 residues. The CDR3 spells CASHFGYWVLDTEAFF. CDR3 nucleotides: TGTGCCTCTCACTTCGGTTATTGGGTATTGGACACTGAAGCTTTCTTT. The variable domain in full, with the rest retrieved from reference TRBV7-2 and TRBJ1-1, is GAGVSQSPSNKVTEKGKDVELRCDPISGHTALYWYRQSLGQGLEFLIYFQGNSAPDKSGLPSDRFSAERTGGSVSTLTIQRTQQEDSAVYLCASHFGYWVLDTEAFFGQGTRLTVV.

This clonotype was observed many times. The DNA for the CDR3 is TGTGCCAGCAGCTTAGCGCCCCCGGGACAGAACACCGGGGAGCTGTTTTTT. It yields the protein CASSLAPPGQNTGELFF. The rearrangement joins TRBV7-2 to TRBJ2-2, with D perhaps TRBD1 (6 bases). The germline V and J ends were trimmed by 0 bases and 1 base, with 12 bases remaining between them. The CDR3 is 17 residues long. Germline V gene data show CDR1 as SGHTA and CDR2 as FQGNSA.

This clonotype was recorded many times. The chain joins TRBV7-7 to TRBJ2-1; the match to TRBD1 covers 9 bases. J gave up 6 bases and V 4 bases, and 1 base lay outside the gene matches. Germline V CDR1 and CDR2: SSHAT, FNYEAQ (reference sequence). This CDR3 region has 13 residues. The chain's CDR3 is CASSSDRGNEQFF. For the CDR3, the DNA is TGTGCCAGCAGCTCGGACAGGGGCAATGAGCAGTTCTTC.

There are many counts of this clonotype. The CDR3 sequence: CASGQETQYF. The CDR3 DNA reads TGTGCCAGCGGACAAGAGACCCAGTACTTC. This sequence joins TRBV28 and TRBJ2-5; D gene unclear. V was trimmed by 8 bases and J by 2 bases, leaving 3 bases between them. CDR3 length: 10 residues. In germline, CDR1 is MDHEN, CDR2 SYDVKM.

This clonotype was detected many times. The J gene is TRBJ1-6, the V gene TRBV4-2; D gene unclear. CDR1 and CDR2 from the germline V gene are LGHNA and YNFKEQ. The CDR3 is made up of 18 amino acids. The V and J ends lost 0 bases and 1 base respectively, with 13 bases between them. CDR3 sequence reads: CASSQDINRLSYNSPLHF. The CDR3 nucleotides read TGTGCCAGCAGCCAAGATATTAATAGGCTTTCCTATAATTCACCCCTCCACTTT.